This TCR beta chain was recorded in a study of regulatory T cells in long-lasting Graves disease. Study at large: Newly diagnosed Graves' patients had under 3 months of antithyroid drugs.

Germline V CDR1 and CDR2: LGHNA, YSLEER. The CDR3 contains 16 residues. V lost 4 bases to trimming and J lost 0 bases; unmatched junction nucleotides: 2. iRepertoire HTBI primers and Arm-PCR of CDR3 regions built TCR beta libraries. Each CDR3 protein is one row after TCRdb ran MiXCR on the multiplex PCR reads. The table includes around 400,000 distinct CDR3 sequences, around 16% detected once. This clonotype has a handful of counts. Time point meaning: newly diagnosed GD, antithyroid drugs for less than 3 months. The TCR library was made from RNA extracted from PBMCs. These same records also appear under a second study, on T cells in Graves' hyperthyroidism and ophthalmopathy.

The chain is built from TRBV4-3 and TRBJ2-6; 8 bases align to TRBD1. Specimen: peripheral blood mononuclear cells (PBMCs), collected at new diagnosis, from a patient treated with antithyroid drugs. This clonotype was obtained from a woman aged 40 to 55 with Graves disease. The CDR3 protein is CASSPTGVSGANVLTF. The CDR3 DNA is TGCGCCAGCAGCCCGACAGGGGTCTCTGGGGCCAACGTCCTGACTTTC.